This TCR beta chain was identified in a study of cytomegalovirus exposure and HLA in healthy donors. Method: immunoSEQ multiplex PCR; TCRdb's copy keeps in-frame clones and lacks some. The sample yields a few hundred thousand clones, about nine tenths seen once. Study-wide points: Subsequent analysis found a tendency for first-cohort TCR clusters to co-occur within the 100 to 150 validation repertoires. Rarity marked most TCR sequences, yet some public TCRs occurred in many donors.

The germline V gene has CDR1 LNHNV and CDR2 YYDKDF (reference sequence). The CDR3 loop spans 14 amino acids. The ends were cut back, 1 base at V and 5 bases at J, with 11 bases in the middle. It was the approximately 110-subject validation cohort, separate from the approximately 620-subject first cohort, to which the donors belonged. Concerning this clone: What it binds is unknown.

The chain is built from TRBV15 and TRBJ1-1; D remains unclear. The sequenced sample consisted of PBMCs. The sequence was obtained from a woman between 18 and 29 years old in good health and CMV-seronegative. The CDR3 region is CATSRGGTGTEAFF. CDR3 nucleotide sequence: TGTGCCACCAGCAGAGGAGGAACGGGGACTGAAGCTTTCTTT.